A selection of T cell receptor beta chains follows, all from one sample in a study of blood T cells in healthy people across ages. Using its own MiXCR run on the 5' RACE reads, TCRdb lists one record per CDR3 protein. The table includes roughly 1,500,000 distinct CDR3 sequences, around 42% detected once. Input material: blood. The receptors stem from a woman younger than 35 in good health. Each CDR3 is given with its conserved first and last residue. Fields, in order: V gene, D gene, clone size, J gene, CDR3 DNA, CDR3 protein. The D gene is left open where the match is weak. Some rows have no size entry. The others give once, few or many, or a class for an expanded clone.

V: TRBV6-6
D: -
size: -
J: TRBJ1-1
DNA: TGTGCCAGCAGTTGGAGGGGCCTGAACACTGAAGCTTTCTTT
CDR3: CASSWRGLNTEAFF

V: TRBV7-9
D: TRBD2
size: few
J: TRBJ2-1
DNA: TGTGCCAGCAGCTTAGATGATGGGACTAGCGCGGGCAATGAGCAGTTCTTC
CDR3: CASSLDDGTSAGNEQFF

V: TRBV5-1
D: -
size: -
J: TRBJ2-3
DNA: TGCGCCAGCAGCTTGGGGGTCCGGGACCGCGACACAGATACGCAGTATTTT
CDR3: CASSLGVRDRDTDTQYF

V: TRBV4-2
D: -
size: few
J: TRBJ1-5
DNA: TGTGCCAGCAGCCAAGACCCGGGGGCAAGCAATCAGCCCCAGCATTTT
CDR3: CASSQDPGASNQPQHF

V: TRBV5-5
D: -
size: -
J: TRBJ2-7
DNA: TGTGCCAGCAGTGTTTATGGCGAGCAGTACTTC
CDR3: CASSVYGEQYF

V: TRBV6-1
D: TRBD2
size: -
J: TRBJ2-7
DNA: TGTGCCAGCAGTGAAAATGGTAGCGGGAGCTACGAGCAGTACTTC
CDR3: CASSENGSGSYEQYF

V: TRBV12-3/TRBV12-4
D: TRBD1
size: few
J: TRBJ1-4
DNA: TGTGCCAGCAGTTCCTCCGGGACAGGGGTCGGAAAACTGTTTTTT
CDR3: CASSSSGTGVGKLFF

V: TRBV11-1
D: -
size: -
J: TRBJ2-7
DNA: TGTGCCAGCAGCTTGTCGAGGGGTAAATACGGCTACGAGCAGTACTTC
CDR3: CASSLSRGKYGYEQYF

V: TRBV20-1
D: TRBD2
size: -
J: TRBJ2-5
DNA: TGCAGTGCTAGAGATAAGGCGGGGGGGCATTCAGCGCAGTACTTC
CDR3: CSARDKAGGHSAQYF

V: TRBV21-1
D: -
size: -
J: TRBJ1-1
DNA: TGTGCCAGCAGCGAAGGGAATCGGCTCGACAGGGGTAACACTGAAGCTTTCTTT
CDR3: CASSEGNRLDRGNTEAFF

V: TRBV6-6
D: TRBD2
size: -
J: TRBJ2-1
DNA: TGTGCCAGCAGGGGGGAGGGTTACGAGCAGTTCTTC
CDR3: CASRGEGYEQFF

V: TRBV7-9
D: -
size: -
J: TRBJ1-2
DNA: TGTGCCAGCAGTGGAGAGTTGGCGGGGGATGGCTACACCTTC
CDR3: CASSGELAGDGYTF

V: TRBV5-1
D: -
size: few
J: TRBJ1-6
DNA: TGCGCCAGCAGCTCCTTCGGCAGTTCACCCCTCCACTTT
CDR3: CASSSFGSSPLHF

V: TRBV20-1
D: TRBD2
size: few
J: TRBJ2-7
DNA: TGCAGTGCTAGTGCAACCGGGACTATGTCCTACGAGCAGTACTTC
CDR3: CSASATGTMSYEQYF

V: TRBV20-1
D: -
size: -
J: TRBJ2-7
DNA: TGCAGTGCTACTCTTCCCTCGGGGGGCGGCAACGAGCAGTACTTC
CDR3: CSATLPSGGGNEQYF

V: TRBV20-1
D: -
size: few
J: TRBJ1-4
DNA: TGCAGTGCTAGAGATCCAGGGAGGAATGAAAAACTGTTTTTT
CDR3: CSARDPGRNEKLFF

V: TRBV29-1
D: TRBD2
size: -
J: TRBJ2-7
DNA: TGCAGCGTGGAGGGACTAGCGGGGCACTCCTACGAGCAGTACTTC
CDR3: CSVEGLAGHSYEQYF